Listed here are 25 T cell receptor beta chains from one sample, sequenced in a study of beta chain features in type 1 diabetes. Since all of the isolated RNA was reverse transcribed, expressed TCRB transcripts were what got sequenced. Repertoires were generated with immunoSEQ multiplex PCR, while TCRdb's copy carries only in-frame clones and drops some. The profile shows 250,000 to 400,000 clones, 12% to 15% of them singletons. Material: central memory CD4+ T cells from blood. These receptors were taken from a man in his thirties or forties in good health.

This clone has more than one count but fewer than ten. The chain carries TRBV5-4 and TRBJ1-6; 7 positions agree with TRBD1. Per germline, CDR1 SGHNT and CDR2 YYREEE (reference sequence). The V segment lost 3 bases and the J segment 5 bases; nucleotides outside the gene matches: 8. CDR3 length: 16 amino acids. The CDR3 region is CASSSDPGTDNSPLHF. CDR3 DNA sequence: TGTGCCAGCAGCTCGGACCCCGGGACAGATAATTCACCCCTCCACTTT. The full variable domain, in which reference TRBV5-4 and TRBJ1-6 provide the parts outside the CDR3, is ETGVTQSPTHLIKTRGQQVTLRCSSQSGHNTVSWYQQALGQGPQFIFQYYREEENGRGNFPPRFSGLQFPNYSSELNVNALELDDSALYLCASSSDPGTDNSPLHFGNGTRLTVT.

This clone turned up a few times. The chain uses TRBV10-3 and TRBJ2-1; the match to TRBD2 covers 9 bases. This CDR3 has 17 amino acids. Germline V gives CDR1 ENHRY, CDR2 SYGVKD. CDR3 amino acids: CASAPSGTHRSYNEQFF. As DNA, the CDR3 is TGTGCATCCGCCCCTAGCGGGACACACCGCTCCTACAATGAGCAGTTCTTC.

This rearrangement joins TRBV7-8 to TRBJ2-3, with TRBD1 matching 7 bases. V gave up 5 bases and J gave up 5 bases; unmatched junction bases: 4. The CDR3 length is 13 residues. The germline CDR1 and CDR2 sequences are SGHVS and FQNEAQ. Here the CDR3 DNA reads TGTGCCAGCAGCGGACAGGCTGAAGATACGCAGTATTTT. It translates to CASSGQAEDTQYF.

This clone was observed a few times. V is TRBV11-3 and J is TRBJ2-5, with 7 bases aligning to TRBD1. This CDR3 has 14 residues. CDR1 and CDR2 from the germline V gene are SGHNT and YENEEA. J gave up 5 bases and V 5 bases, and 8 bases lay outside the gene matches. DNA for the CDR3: TGTGCCAGCAGCCGGGACAGCGAGTCGGAGACCCAGTACTTC. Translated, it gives CASSRDSESETQYF. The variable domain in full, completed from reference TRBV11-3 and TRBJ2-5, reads EAGVVQSPRYKIIEKKQPVAFWCNPISGHNTLYWYLQNLGQGPELLIRYENEEAVDDSQLPKDRFSAERLKGVDSTLKIQPAELGDSAVYLCASSRDSESETQYFGPGTRLLVL.

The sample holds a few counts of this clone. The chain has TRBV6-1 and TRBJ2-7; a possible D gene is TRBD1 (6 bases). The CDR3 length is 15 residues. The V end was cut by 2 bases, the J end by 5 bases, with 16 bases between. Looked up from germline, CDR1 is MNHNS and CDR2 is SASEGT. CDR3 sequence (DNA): TGTGCCAGCAGTGAATGGGGCAGGGGAGATGACGAGCAGTACTTC. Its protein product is CASSEWGRGDDEQYF.

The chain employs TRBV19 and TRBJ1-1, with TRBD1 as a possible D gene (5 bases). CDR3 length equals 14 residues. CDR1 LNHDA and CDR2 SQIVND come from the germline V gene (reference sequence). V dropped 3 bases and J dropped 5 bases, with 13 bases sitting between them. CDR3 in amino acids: CASSMGDIRTEAFF. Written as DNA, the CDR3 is TGTGCCAGTAGTATGGGGGATATTAGGACTGAAGCTTTCTTT.

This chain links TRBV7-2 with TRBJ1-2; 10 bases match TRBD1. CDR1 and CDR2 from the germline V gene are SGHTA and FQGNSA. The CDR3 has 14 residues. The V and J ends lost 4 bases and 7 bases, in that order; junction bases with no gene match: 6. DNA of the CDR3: TGTGCCAGCAGCTCGACAGGGGGCGCGCTTGGCTACACCTTC. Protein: CASSSTGGALGYTF.

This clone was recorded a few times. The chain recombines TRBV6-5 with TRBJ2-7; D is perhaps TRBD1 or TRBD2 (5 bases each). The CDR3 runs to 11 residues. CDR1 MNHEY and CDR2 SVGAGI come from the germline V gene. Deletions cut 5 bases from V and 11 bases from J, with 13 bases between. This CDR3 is CASSDAWDEYF. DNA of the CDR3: TGTGCCAGCAGTGATGCCTGGGACGAGTACTTC.

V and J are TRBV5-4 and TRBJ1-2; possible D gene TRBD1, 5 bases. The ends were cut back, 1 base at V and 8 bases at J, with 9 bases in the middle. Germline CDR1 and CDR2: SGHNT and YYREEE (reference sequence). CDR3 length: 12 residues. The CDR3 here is CASSLQGAGYTF. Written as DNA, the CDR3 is TGTGCCAGCAGCTTGCAGGGTGCCGGCTACACCTTC.

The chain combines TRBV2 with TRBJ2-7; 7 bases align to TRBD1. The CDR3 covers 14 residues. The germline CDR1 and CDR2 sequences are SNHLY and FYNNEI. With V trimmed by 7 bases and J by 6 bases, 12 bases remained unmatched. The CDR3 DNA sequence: TGTGCCAGCACCGTTAGTGAGGGGGCTGGCGAGCAGTACGTC. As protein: CASTVSEGAGEQYV.

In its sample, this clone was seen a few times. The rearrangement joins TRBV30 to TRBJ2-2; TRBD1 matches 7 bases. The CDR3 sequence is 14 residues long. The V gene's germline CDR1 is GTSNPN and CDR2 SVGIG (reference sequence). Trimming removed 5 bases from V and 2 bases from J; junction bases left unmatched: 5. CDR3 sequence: CAWPRQGNTGELFF. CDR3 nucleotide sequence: TGTGCCTGGCCCCGACAGGGAAACACCGGGGAGCTGTTTTTT.

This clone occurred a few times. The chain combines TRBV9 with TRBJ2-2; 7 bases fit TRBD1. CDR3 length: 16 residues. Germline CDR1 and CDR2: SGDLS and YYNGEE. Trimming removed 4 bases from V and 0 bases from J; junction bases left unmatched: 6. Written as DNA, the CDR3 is TGTGCCAGCAGCCCTCGGGACAGCCCGAACACCGGGGAGCTGTTTTTT. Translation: CASSPRDSPNTGELFF.

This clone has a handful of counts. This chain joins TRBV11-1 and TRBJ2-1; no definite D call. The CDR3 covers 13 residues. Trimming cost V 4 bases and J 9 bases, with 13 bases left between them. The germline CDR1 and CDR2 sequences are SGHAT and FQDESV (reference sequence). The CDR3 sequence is CASSWAPAGEQFF. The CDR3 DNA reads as TGTGCCAGCAGCTGGGCTCCCGCCGGTGAGCAGTTCTTC.

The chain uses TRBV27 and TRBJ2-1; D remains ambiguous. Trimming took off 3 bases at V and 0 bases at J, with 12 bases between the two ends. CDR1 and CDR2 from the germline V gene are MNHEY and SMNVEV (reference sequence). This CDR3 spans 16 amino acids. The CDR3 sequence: CASSLSSLSSYNEQFF. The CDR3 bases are TGTGCCAGCAGTTTGAGTAGCCTGAGCTCCTACAATGAGCAGTTCTTC.

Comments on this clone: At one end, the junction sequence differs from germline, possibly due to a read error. The CDR3 DNA is TGTGCCAGCAGGAATACAGGGAACACCGGGGAGCTGTTTTTT. This codes for CASRNTGNTGELFF. The chain recombines TRBV5-1 with TRBJ2-2, with TRBD1 as a possible D gene (5 bases). Germline lookup yields CDR1 SGHRS and CDR2 YFSETQ. The CDR3 totals 14 residues.

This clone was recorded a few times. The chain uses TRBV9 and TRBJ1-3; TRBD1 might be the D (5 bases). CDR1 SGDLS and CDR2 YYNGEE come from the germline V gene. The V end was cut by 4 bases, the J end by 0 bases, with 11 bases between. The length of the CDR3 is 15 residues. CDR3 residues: CASSQRQSSGNTIYF. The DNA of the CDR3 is TGTGCCAGCAGCCAAAGACAGAGCTCTGGAAACACCATATATTTT.

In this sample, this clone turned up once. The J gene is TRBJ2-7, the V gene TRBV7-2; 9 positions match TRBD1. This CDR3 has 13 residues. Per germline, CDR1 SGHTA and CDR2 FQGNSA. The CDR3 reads CASSPPGGTGLVV. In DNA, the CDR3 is TGTGCCAGCAGCCCACCTGGGGGGACAGGGTTGGTGGTC.

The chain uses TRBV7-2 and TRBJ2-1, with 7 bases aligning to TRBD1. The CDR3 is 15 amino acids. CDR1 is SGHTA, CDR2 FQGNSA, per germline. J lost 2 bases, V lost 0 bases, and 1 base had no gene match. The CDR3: CASSLAQGTYNEQFF. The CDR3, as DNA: TGTGCCAGCAGCTTAGCACAGGGGACCTACAATGAGCAGTTCTTC. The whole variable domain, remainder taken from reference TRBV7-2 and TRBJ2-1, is GAGVSQSPSNKVTEKGKDVELRCDPISGHTALYWYRQSLGQGLEFLIYFQGNSAPDKSGLPSDRFSAERTGGSVSTLTIQRTQQEDSAVYLCASSLAQGTYNEQFFGPGTRLTVL.

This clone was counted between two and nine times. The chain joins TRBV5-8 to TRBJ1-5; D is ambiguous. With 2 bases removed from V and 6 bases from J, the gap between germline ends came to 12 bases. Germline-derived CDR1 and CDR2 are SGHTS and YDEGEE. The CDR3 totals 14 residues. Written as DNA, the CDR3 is TGTGCCAGCAGCTTCGTAGTAGAGGGTCAGCCCCAGCATTTT. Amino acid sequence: CASSFVVEGQPQHF.

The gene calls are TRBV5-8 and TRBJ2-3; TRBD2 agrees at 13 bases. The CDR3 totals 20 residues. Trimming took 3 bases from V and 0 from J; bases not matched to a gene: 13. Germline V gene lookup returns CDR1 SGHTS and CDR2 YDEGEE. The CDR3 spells CASSSYRTSGGPYSTDTQYF. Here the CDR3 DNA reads TGTGCCAGCAGCTCATACCGGACTAGCGGGGGACCCTATAGCACAGATACGCAGTATTTT.

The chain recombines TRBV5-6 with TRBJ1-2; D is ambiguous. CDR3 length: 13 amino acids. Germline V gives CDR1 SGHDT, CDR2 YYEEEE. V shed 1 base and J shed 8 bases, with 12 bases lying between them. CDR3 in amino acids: CASSLSGNGGYTF. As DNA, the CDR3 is TGTGCCAGCAGCTTGTCCGGTAACGGGGGCTACACCTTC.

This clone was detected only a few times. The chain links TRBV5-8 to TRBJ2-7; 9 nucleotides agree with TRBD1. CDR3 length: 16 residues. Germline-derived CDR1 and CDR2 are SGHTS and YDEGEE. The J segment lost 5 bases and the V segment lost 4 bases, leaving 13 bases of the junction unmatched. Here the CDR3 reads CASSAGTGRRYDEQYV. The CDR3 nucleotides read TGTGCCAGCAGCGCCGGGACAGGGAGAAGGTACGACGAGCAGTACGTC.

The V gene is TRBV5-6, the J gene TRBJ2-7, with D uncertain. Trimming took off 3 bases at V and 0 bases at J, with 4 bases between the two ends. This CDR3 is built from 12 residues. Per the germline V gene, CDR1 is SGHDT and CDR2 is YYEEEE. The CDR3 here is CASSSSSYEQYF. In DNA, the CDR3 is TGTGCCAGCAGCTCGAGCTCCTACGAGCAGTACTTC.

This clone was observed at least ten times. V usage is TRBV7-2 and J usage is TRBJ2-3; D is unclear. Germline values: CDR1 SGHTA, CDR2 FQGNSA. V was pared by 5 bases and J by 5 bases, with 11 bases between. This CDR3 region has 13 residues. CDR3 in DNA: TGTGCCAGCAGCCTACAGCCCGAAGATACGCAGTATTTT. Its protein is CASSLQPEDTQYF.

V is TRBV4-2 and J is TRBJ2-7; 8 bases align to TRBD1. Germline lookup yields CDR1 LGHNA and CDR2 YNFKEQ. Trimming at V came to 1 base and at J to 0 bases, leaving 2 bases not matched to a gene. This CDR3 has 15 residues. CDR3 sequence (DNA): TGTGCCAGCAGCCAAGGACAGGGGAGCTCCTACGAGCAGTACTTC. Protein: CASSQGQGSSYEQYF.